This T cell receptor (beta chain) was captured in a study of T cell changes during pregnancy in multiple sclerosis. Profiled with immunoSEQ multiplex PCR; TCRdb holds only in-frame clones, not every one. This sample carries tens of thousands of clones, about 88% of them seen once, and the ten largest clones take about 5.3%. V lost 0 bases to trimming and J lost 5 bases, with 7 bases between them. The CDR3 consists of 13 residues. The V gene's germline CDR1 is LGHNA and CDR2 YSLEER. The sample consisted of peripheral blood, taken in the third trimester of pregnancy. The sequence came from a female donor in good health, enrolled as a control in a pregnancy study. The chain employs TRBV4-3 and TRBJ2-5, with D tentatively TRBD2 (5 bases). CDR3 sequence (DNA): TGCGCCAGCAGCCAAGAACCGGGGGAGACCCAGTACTTC. Translated: CASSQEPGETQYF.